The T cell receptor (delta chain) described here comes from a study of gammadelta T cells in human blood. Findings and limits, study-wide: Right after birth, innate γδ T cells reportedly expanded polyclonally after microbial exposure.

TCRdb reapplied CATT to the RT-PCR reads. The sample consists of 500 or so delta-chain clones, approximately 52% of them appearing once. About this clone: What it binds is not known. A far larger clone is a single base away, which makes a read error likely.

From germline, CDR1 is TSWWSYY and CDR2 QGS. Deletions cut 1 base from V and 0 bases from J, with 18 bases between. The CDR3 has 19 amino acids. This TCR came from a human fetus. This chain links TRDV1 with TRDJ2, with unresolved D. Sequenced material: non-Vgamma9Vdelta2 gamma-delta T cells from fetal blood. In DNA form, the CDR3 reads TGTGCTCTTGGGGAACCGGTGATAGGGGCCAAAGCTTTGACAGCACAACTCTTCTTT. It codes for CALGEPVIGAKALTAQLFF.